The next 7 T cell receptor beta chains were all read from a single sample in a study of T-cell memory formation after mild COVID-19. TCRdb re-analysed the 5' RACE reads in MiXCR, keeping a single row per CDR3 protein. The profile shows about 430,000 distinct CDR3 sequences, more than 15% of them singletons. Source material: PBMCs or a T cell subset sorted from them (not recorded which). The receptors derive from a young man who had mild COVID-19 (a few samples of this study predate the infection). Cell type and time point are not known.

A few counts support this clonotype. This rearrangement joins TRBV7-7 to TRBJ2-2; D gene unclear. This CDR3 is built from 11 residues. Germline CDR1 is SSHAT and CDR2 is FNYEAQ (reference sequence). As DNA, the CDR3 is TGTGCAAGCGCGAACACCGGGGAGCTGTTTTTT. This codes for CASANTGELFF.

V usage is TRBV27 and J usage is TRBJ1-2; D not resolved. Trimming left V 6 bases short and J 0 bases short, with 14 bases between. This CDR3 has 15 residues. Germline CDR1 MNHEY, CDR2 SMNVEV (reference sequence). The CDR3 DNA sequence: TGTGCCAGCAGCCAAGACCCGCTGGCTAACTATGGCTACACCTTC. It encodes CASSQDPLANYGYTF.

This chain connects TRBV10-3 to TRBJ2-7, with D perhaps TRBD2 (6 bases). The V end was cut by 7 bases, the J end by 2 bases, with 15 bases between. The CDR3 extends over 14 amino acids. Germline CDR1 and CDR2: ENHRY and SYGVKD. CDR3 loop: CAINAGTLTYEQYF. DNA for the CDR3: TGTGCCATCAATGCCGGGACTCTAACCTACGAGCAGTACTTC.

This clonotype has more than one count but fewer than ten. The chain joins TRBV29-1 to TRBJ2-7, with 10 bases identical to TRBD1. CDR1 SQVTM and CDR2 ANQGSEA come from the germline V gene. With 5 bases clipped from V and 2 bases from J, the junction kept 12 bases outside the gene matches. CDR3 length equals 16 residues. The CDR3, as DNA: TGCAGCGTTACCGGGACAGGGGACCCTGGCGCCTACGAGCAGTACTTC. Its protein is CSVTGTGDPGAYEQYF.

The chain recombines TRBV7-2 with TRBJ2-1; D is undetermined. This CDR3 comprises 13 residues. Germline CDR1 and CDR2: SGHTA and FQGNSA. With 0 bases removed from V and 9 bases from J, the gap between germline ends came to 9 bases. The chain's CDR3 is CASSLAMGSEQFF. CDR3 nucleotides: TGTGCCAGCAGCTTAGCCATGGGCAGTGAGCAGTTCTTC.

This rearrangement joins TRBV4-2 to TRBJ2-5, with D perhaps being TRBD1 or TRBD2 (5 bases each). The CDR3 extends over 11 amino acids. CDR1 and CDR2 (germline): LGHNA, YNFKEQ. Trimming pared 5 bases from V and 11 bases from J, leaving 12 bases between. In DNA, the CDR3 is TGTGCCAGCAGCACTCGGGACGGACAGTACTTC. Protein product: CASSTRDGQYF.

DNA for the CDR3: TGTGCCAGCAGAAAAGGGGTAAACACCGGGGAGCTGTTTTTT. Translation: CASRKGVNTGELFF. The J gene is TRBJ2-2, the V gene TRBV6-5; maybe TRBD1 (5 bases). V lost 6 bases and J 2 bases, leaving 10 bases between the germline ends. The CDR3 is made up of 14 amino acids. Per germline, CDR1 MNHEY and CDR2 SVGAGI.